The 5 T cell receptor beta chains presented below share a single source sample, sequenced in a study of PD-L1 blockade in urothelial cancer. The protocol was immunoSEQ multiplex PCR, while the TCRdb copy is restricted to in-frame clones and leaves out a portion. The sample has approximately 71,000 clones, roughly nine tenths seen once. The sample consisted of PBMCs, taken around atezolizumab (anti-PD-L1) treatment. The receptor set was obtained from a man aged 55 to 69 with urothelial cancer.

This sequence joins TRBV6-6 and TRBJ1-3; D not resolved. CDR1 and CDR2 from the germline V gene are MNHNY and SVGAGI (reference sequence). The CDR3 is 11 residues long. Trimming stripped 5 bases from V and 8 bases from J, with 7 bases between. The CDR3 nucleotides read TGTGCCAGCAGTCGGAGCGACACCATATATTTT. This codes for CASSRSDTIYF.

V gene TRBV7-2 combines with J gene TRBJ1-1; D perhaps matches TRBD1 (5 bases). V was pared by 5 bases and J by 4 bases, with 14 bases between. This CDR3 comprises 14 residues. CDR1 SGHTA and CDR2 FQGNSA come from the germline V gene. Here the CDR3 reads CASSIKYGGTEAFF. CDR3 DNA: TGTGCCAGCAGCATAAAATACGGGGGCACTGAAGCTTTCTTT.

The CDR3 here is CASSLVQSGELFF. In nucleotides, the CDR3 is TGCGCCAGCAGCCTGGTTCAGTCCGGGGAGCTGTTTTTT. The rearrangement uses TRBV5-1 and TRBJ2-2, with no clear D. Germline values: CDR1 SGHRS, CDR2 YFSETQ. V was cut by 4 bases and J by 6 bases, with 10 bases left in between. The CDR3 runs 13 residues.

The chain is built from TRBV10-3 and TRBJ2-2; 7 bases are a match to TRBD2. With 11 bases clipped from V and 8 bases from J, the junction kept 11 bases outside the gene matches. Germline-derived CDR1 and CDR2 are ENHRY and SYGVKD. The CDR3 covers 13 residues. The CDR3 reads CAASGTTRGELFF. The CDR3 region has the DNA TGTGCCGCTTCCGGGACTACTAGGGGGGAGCTGTTTTTT.

The chain uses TRBV18 and TRBJ2-2, with TRBD2 matching over 7 bases. The CDR3 runs to 16 residues. Germline V CDR1 and CDR2: KGHSH, LQKENI. With V trimmed by 1 base and J by 5 bases, 7 bases remained unmatched. This CDR3 is CASSPRGRERTGELFF. CDR3 DNA: TGTGCCAGCTCACCACGAGGGCGGGAGCGGACCGGGGAGCTGTTTTTT.